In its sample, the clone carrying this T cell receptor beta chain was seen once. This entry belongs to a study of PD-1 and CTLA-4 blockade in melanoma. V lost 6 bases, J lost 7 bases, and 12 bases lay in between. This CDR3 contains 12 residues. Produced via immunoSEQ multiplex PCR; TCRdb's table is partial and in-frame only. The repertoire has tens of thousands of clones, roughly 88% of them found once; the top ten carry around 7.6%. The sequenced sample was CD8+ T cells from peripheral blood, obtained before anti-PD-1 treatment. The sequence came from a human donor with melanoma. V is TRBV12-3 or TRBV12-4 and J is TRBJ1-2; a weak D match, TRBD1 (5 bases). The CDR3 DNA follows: TGTGCCAGCAGCCCAGCGGGGCTTGGCTACACCTTC. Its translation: CASSPAGLGYTF.